The T cell receptor beta chain described here comes from a study of early T cells in non-severe SARS-CoV-2 infection (dated by TCRdb to about 2021). Context from the whole study: Bulk RNA from unsorted whole blood was used for TCR sequencing, so alpha and beta chains could not be paired. The full study reports these points: Matching against VDJdb was skewed toward anti-spike CD8 responses, likely underestimated virus-specific expansions, and missed private and CD4 specificities.

CDR1 and CDR2 were assigned from the germline V gene (reference sequence) as SEHNR and FQNEAQ. The CDR3 spans 13 residues, from the cysteine through the phenylalanine. This entry keeps only the CDR3 DNA: 39 bases, framed from base 1. Trimming removed 7 bases from V and 4 bases from J, leaving 13 bases between the germline ends. There are many counts of this clonotype. Its antigen remains undetermined. No quality values exist for individual bases; no much larger clone is one base distant. The study was a case-control design nested within a healthcare worker cohort in London, UK, with weekly nasopharyngeal swab PCR tests and blood sampling. Healthcare workers were recruited during the week of the UK lockdown, between 23 and 31 March 2020, and followed weekly for up to roughly 16 weeks. The method behind the library was 5' RACE. The listed sequencing device is NextSeq 500. In the TCR library protocol, unique molecular identifiers were attached to individual cDNA molecules to correct for PCR bias and sequencing error. Both TCR alpha and beta chains were sequenced, and tight co-correlation was observed between alpha and beta sequence abundances in each sample. On the authors' methods: Decombinator V4 was used to perform V gene, J gene and CDR3 annotation of TCR sequences. TCRs were defined as expanded if a significant change between any two time points was detected under a Poisson model with p below 0.0001. TCR abundances were normalised to the total number of TCRs sequenced per sample and were expressed as counts per million. MAIT TCRs were defined by TRAV1-2 paired with TRAJ12, TRAJ20 or TRAJ33, and iNKT TCRs by TRAV10 paired with TRAJ18. VDJdb, accessed 1 November 2021, was searched for CMV, EBV and SARS-CoV-2 annotated TCRs, excluding TCRs annotated for multiple antigens. TCRdb reran the public reads through fastp at Q25 and MiXCR, keeping productive beta chains. Each CDR3 protein gets just one entry, which takes the most common genes and DNA from the rows behind it. What appears here as the V and J calls and clone size reflects TCRdb's work, not the paper's. For this sample there are tens of thousands of distinct CDR3 sequences; over 9% appear just once. The ten largest clones take up roughly 1.7% of the sample.

Rearrangement joined TRBV7-9 to TRBJ1-2; 5 matching bases give a weak D call of TRBD1. The specimen was whole blood. The source of this sequence is an adult who was a healthcare worker with PCR-confirmed SARS-CoV-2 infection or an uninfected control (not recorded which). The nucleotides are TGTGCCAGCATCGACAGAGTGCCCTATGGCTACACCTTC. The resulting protein is CASIDRVPYGYTF.